This T cell receptor (beta chain) stems from a study of early stage breast cancer tumors. Note on this clone: Its matching antigen is unknown.

Points from the study as a whole: Enriched TCRB sequences shared across patients were mostly commonly generated sequences. Functional markers like CD4, CD8 and FOXP3 were missed in bulk sequencing. Blood repertoires resembled normal breast more than tumor.

The repertoire was sequenced with immunoSEQ multiplex PCR; TCRdb's copy has only in-frame clones and lacks some. The data show about 21,000 clones, with around 76% seen just once and around 30% held by the top ten. CDR1 and CDR2 (germline): SGHDN, FVKESK. This CDR3 comprises 16 residues. V lost 1 base to trimming and J lost 2 bases, with 12 bases between them. This receptor was taken from a person aged 60 to 70 with breast cancer. The rearrangement uses TRBV14 and TRBJ1-3; D is unclear. The sequencing sample was made of blood. CDR3 nucleotide sequence: TGTGCCAGCAGCCAAGCCCGGCGGGTCACTGGAAACACCATATATTTT. Protein: CASSQARRVTGNTIYF.